Included here is one T cell receptor (beta chain) sequence, with context. The antigen remains unidentified. The trim removed 4 bases at V and 4 bases at J, leaving 11 bases unmatched. CDR1 is SGHKS and CDR2 is YYEKEE in the germline V gene (reference sequence). This CDR3 has 15 residues. It was the roughly 120-subject validation cohort, separate from the roughly 700-subject first cohort, to which the donors belonged. Profiling relied on immunoSEQ multiplex PCR, and the TCRdb table lists in-frame clones only, not all of them. The data show 60,000 to 90,000 clones, about 82% seen once. This specimen belongs to a study of cytomegalovirus exposure and HLA in healthy donors. Across the whole study: The use of the same platform for the roughly 110 validation repertoires and the 666 first-cohort repertoires was reported by a later analysis.

Study-level findings and limits: According to a subsequent analysis, TCR clusters identified in the first cohort showed a tendency to co-occur across the roughly 120 validation repertoires. Altogether, around 160 TCR beta chains were recorded as cytomegalovirus-associated.

The V call is TRBV5-5, the J call TRBJ2-7; TRBD2 agrees at 7 bases. The specimen sequenced was PBMCs. This clonotype originated in a man younger than 45 in good health and CMV-seronegative. CDR3 sequence (DNA): TGTGCCAGCAGCATGGCCGGGACTACATCTTACGAGCAGTACGTC. Translation gives CASSMAGTTSYEQYV.